This T cell receptor beta chain was recorded in a study of shared clonotypes between healthy human individuals. Per the germline V gene, CDR1 is MDHEN and CDR2 is SYDVKM. The CDR3 extends over 10 amino acids. As processed by the authors: Junction-only sequences produced by ImmunoSEQ had no quality scores, so filtering differed. Measured with immunoSEQ multiplex PCR; TCRdb has only the in-frame clones, and not every one. V and J calls and clone size are given by that table; D and trimming were obtained from the DNA. The repertoire holds roughly 450,000 clones, with approximately 85% as singletons. V is TRBV28 and J is TRBJ1-1, with D unclear. The receptor was derived from a woman between 35 and 50 years old in good health. Some clones in this sample may be carry-over from other donors' samples. Sequencing was performed on PBMCs. The CDR3 protein is CGVKGTEAFF. The CDR3 DNA reads TGTGGCGTAAAAGGCACTGAAGCTTTCTTT.